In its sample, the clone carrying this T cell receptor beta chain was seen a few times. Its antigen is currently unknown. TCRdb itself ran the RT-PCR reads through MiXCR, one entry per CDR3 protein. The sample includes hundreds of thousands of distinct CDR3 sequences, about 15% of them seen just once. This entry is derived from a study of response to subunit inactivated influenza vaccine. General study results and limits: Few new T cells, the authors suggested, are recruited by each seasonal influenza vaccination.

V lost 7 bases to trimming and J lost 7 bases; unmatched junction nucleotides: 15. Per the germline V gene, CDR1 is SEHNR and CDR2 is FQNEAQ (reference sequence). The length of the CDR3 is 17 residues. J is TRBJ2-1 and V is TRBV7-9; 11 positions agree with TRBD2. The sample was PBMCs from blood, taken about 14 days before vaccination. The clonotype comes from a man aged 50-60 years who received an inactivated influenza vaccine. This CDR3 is CASTRLHLAGGTNEQFF. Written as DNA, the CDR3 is TGTGCCAGCACACGACTTCATCTAGCGGGAGGTACTAATGAGCAGTTCTTC.